This record covers a single TCR beta chain. The antigen is unknown. Sequenced by immunoSEQ multiplex PCR; TCRdb stores in-frame clones only, minus some. The repertoire consists of just over 60,000 clones, with under 85% occurring once and the leading ten covering 3.8%. The sample originates from a study of a mutant IDH1 vaccine in newly diagnosed glioma. Across the study: Patients' prior therapy spanned radiotherapy, temozolomide, or both; most underwent both.

As to time point: week 47, end of study. Vaccination used 300 ug of mutant IDH1 20-mer peptide per dose, with topical imiquimod. In weeks 1, 3, 5, 7, 11, 15, 19 and 23, patients were vaccinated. The CDR3 runs 17 residues. Trimming cost V 4 bases and J 0 bases; bases outside gene matches: 10. Germline V lookup: CDR1 SGHRS, CDR2 YFSETQ. General study findings and limits: Pseudoprogression apparently lacked any relation to changes in top peripheral T cell clonotypes.

The TCR originated in a young man with glioma. The gene calls are TRBV5-1 and TRBJ2-1; 7 nucleotides match TRBD1. Source: PBMCs, taken from a glioma patient whose treatment included an IDH1 peptide vaccine. The DNA for the CDR3 is TGCGCCAGCAGCCGTTCCGACAGGGCCTACTCCTACAATGAGCAGTTCTTC. It codes for CASSRSDRAYSYNEQFF.